Below are 32 T cell receptor beta chains sequenced from a single sample in a study of cytomegalovirus exposure and HLA in healthy donors. The study ran its PCR with 60 Vbeta and 13 Jbeta primers. Repertoires were generated with immunoSEQ multiplex PCR, while TCRdb's copy carries only in-frame clones and drops some. The data contain approximately 110,000 clones, roughly 63% of them singletons. Sequences were obtained from PBMCs. These receptors were taken from a woman between 65 and 79 years old in good health and CMV-seropositive.

The gene calls are TRBV5-1 and TRBJ1-4, with D perhaps matching TRBD1 (6 bases). This CDR3 has 14 residues. From germline, CDR1 is SGHRS and CDR2 YFSETQ. V lost 2 bases and J lost 7, with 12 bases in between. The DNA of the CDR3 is TGCGCCAGCAGCTTACAGGGTAATGGTGAAAAACTGTTTTTT. Translation gives CASSLQGNGEKLFF.

This clone was seen a few times. The rearrangement uses TRBV6-6 and TRBJ1-1; D gene ambiguous. This CDR3 is 14 amino acids long. The germline V gene has CDR1 MNHNY and CDR2 SVGAGI (reference sequence). Trimming cost V 2 bases and J 0 bases, with 7 bases left between them. The CDR3 region is CASSYGRLNTEAFF. CDR3 coding DNA: TGTGCCAGCAGTTACGGCAGGCTGAACACTGAAGCTTTCTTT.

The sample holds a few counts of this clone. This chain links TRBV6-6 with TRBJ1-2; TRBD1 matches 10 bases. The CDR3 loop spans 15 amino acids. J lost 5 bases, V lost 6 bases, and 9 bases had no gene match. CDR1 and CDR2 from the germline V gene are MNHNY and SVGAGI (reference sequence). For the CDR3, the DNA is TGTGCCAGCAGGCAATCCGGGACAGGGGATTATGGCTACACCTTC. This translates into CASRQSGTGDYGYTF.

This chain joins TRBV6-5 and TRBJ2-7; 8 bases map to TRBD1. This CDR3 has 13 amino acids. The germline V gene encodes CDR1 MNHEY and CDR2 SVGAGI. Trimming at V came to 6 bases and at J to 3 bases, leaving 4 bases not matched to a gene. The CDR3 DNA reads as TGTGCCAGCAGCTGGGGACAGGTCTACGAGCAGTACTTC. Translation gives CASSWGQVYEQYF.

The V gene is TRBV7-8, the J gene TRBJ1-4, with D hard to call. Germline CDR1 and CDR2: SGHVS and FQNEAQ. CDR3 length equals 15 residues. Trimming cost V 8 bases and J 7 bases, with 20 bases left between them. The CDR3 protein is CASALIEGSGEKLFF. DNA of the CDR3: TGTGCCAGCGCCCTGATTGAAGGGAGTGGTGAAAAACTGTTTTTT. Using reference TRBV7-8 and TRBJ1-4 for the parts outside the CDR3, the full variable domain is GAGVSQSPRYKVAKRGQDVALRCDPISGHVSLFWYQQALGQGPEFLTYFQNEAQLDKSGLPSDRFFAERPEGSVSTLKIQRTQQEDSAVYLCASALIEGSGEKLFFGSGTQLSVL.

The V gene is TRBV25-1, the J gene TRBJ1-4; D gene ambiguous. V was shortened by 7 bases and J by 10 bases, with 10 bases between the two germline ends. Per the germline V gene, CDR1 is MGHDK and CDR2 is SYGVNS. The CDR3 has 11 amino acids. This CDR3 reads CASTQAGKLFF. As DNA, the CDR3 is TGTGCCAGCACCCAGGCGGGAAAACTGTTTTTT.

The chain joins TRBV2 to TRBJ2-3, with D possibly being TRBD1 (6 bases). Trimming took off 4 bases at V and 4 bases at J, with 15 bases between the two ends. From germline, CDR1 is SNHLY and CDR2 FYNNEI. The CDR3 spans 15 residues. The DNA for the CDR3 is TGTGCCAGCAGTGTGTTAAGGGGGTTCGCAGATACGCAGTATTTT. Its protein is CASSVLRGFADTQYF. Full variable domain (rest looked up from reference TRBV2 and TRBJ2-3): EPEVTQTPSHQVTQMGQEVILRCVPISNHLYFYWYRQILGQKVEFLVSFYNNEISEKSEIFDDQFSVERPDGSNFTLKIRSTKLEDSAMYFCASSVLRGFADTQYFGPGTRLTVL.

The V and J genes are TRBV4-2 and TRBJ2-7, with D maybe TRBD1 (6 bases). CDR1 is LGHNA, CDR2 YNFKEQ, per germline. V was trimmed by 1 base and J by 4 bases, leaving 20 bases between them. The CDR3 loop spans 17 amino acids. Here the CDR3 DNA reads TGTGCCAGCAGCCAAGGACAGGATGTGGACAGCACTTACGAGCAGTACTTC. It specifies CASSQGQDVDSTYEQYF.

The chain couples TRBV18 to TRBJ1-4; 10 nucleotides line up with TRBD1. V was pared by 3 bases and J by 7 bases, with 2 bases of the junction left unmatched. Germline V gene data show CDR1 as KGHSH and CDR2 as LQKENI. The CDR3 is made up of 14 amino acids. This chain's CDR3 is CASSPRDRGEKLFF. In DNA, the CDR3 is TGTGCCAGCTCACCTCGGGACAGGGGTGAAAAACTGTTTTTT.

The V and J genes are TRBV6-5 and TRBJ1-1; D unclear. With 0 bases removed from V and 5 bases from J, the gap between germline ends came to 10 bases. Germline loops: CDR1 MNHEY, CDR2 SVGAGI. CDR3 length: 14 residues. CDR3 loop: CASSYSGRATEAFF. The DNA of the CDR3 is TGTGCCAGCAGTTACTCAGGGAGAGCAACTGAAGCTTTCTTT.

A single count supports this clone. V and J are TRBV7-2 and TRBJ2-3; possibly TRBD2 for D (7 bases). The CDR3 is made up of 16 amino acids. Germline CDR1 is SGHTA and CDR2 is FQGNSA. V lost 1 base, J lost 6 bases, and 17 bases lay in between. This CDR3 is CASSLVGGRGLDTQYF. The CDR3, as DNA: TGTGCCAGCAGCTTAGTAGGGGGGCGGGGGCTGGATACGCAGTATTTT.

The chain joins TRBV6-5 to TRBJ2-1; 9 bases match TRBD2. Unmatched junction bases numbered 7, after V lost 6 bases and J lost 4 bases. In germline, CDR1 is MNHEY, CDR2 SVGAGI. The CDR3 runs to 15 residues. The CDR3 DNA follows: TGTGCCAGCAGCCGCGGGGGGGCGGGGTACAATGAGCAGTTCTTC. It yields the protein CASSRGGAGYNEQFF.

This chain connects TRBV12-5 to TRBJ1-2; 10 bases are shared with TRBD1. J was trimmed by 8 bases and V by 6 bases; bases with no gene match: 9. The CDR3 is 14 amino acids. Germline assignment: CDR1 LGHNT and CDR2 FRNRAP. The CDR3 nucleotides read TGTGCTAGTGGGGCCGGACAGGGGGAAGGCGGCTACACCTTC. Its translation is CASGAGQGEGGYTF.

The V call is TRBV11-2, the J call TRBJ1-4; 7 bases align to TRBD1. Germline lookup yields CDR1 SGHAT and CDR2 FQNNGV. V lost 3 bases to trimming and J lost 0 bases; unmatched junction nucleotides: 4. This CDR3 region has 16 residues. The CDR3 DNA sequence: TGTGCCAGCAGCTTCAGGGACAGAGCAACTAATGAAAAACTGTTTTTT. As protein: CASSFRDRATNEKLFF.

The chain uses TRBV6-6 and TRBJ2-2; the D is unclear. The V gene's germline CDR1 is MNHNY and CDR2 SVGAGI (reference sequence). V lost 7 bases, J lost 6 bases, and 9 bases lay in between. This CDR3 comprises 12 residues. The CDR3 DNA follows: TGTGCCAGCAATCAGTGGTCCGGGGAGCTGTTTTTT. It translates to CASNQWSGELFF.

The chain uses TRBV2 and TRBJ2-1; TRBD2 matches at 15 bases. The CDR3 contains 17 residues. Germline lookup yields CDR1 SNHLY and CDR2 FYNNEI. V dropped 6 bases and J dropped 2; count of bases not matched to a gene: 5. This CDR3 reads CASRVGLAGGPYNEQFF. The CDR3 region has the DNA TGTGCCAGCAGAGTGGGACTAGCGGGGGGCCCCTACAATGAGCAGTTCTTC.

V and J are TRBV10-3 and TRBJ1-3; weak D call: TRBD1 (5 bases). Trimming removed 2 bases at V and 0 bases at J, with 8 bases between. CDR3 length: 15 amino acids. Looked up from germline, CDR1 is ENHRY and CDR2 is SYGVKD. Written as DNA, the CDR3 is TGTGCCATCAGTGAGCGACAGAGCTCTGGAAACACCATATATTTT. This gives the protein CAISERQSSGNTIYF.

This chain joins TRBV29-1 and TRBJ1-5; tentatively, D is TRBD1 (6 bases). The V end lost 1 base, the J end lost 2 bases, and 12 bases lay between the germline ends. Germline values: CDR1 SQVTM, CDR2 ANQGSEA. The CDR3 consists of 15 residues. CDR3 nucleotides: TGCAGCGTTGAAGTGACAGGCATTGGCAATCAGCCCCAGCATTTT. Translated: CSVEVTGIGNQPQHF.

The chain links TRBV7-2 to TRBJ1-2, with TRBD1 identical over 10 bases. After removal of 6 bases from V and 7 bases from J, the junction contained 11 bases not matched to a gene. The CDR3 consists of 15 residues. The V gene's germline CDR1 is SGHTA and CDR2 FQGNSA. The CDR3 DNA is TGTGCCAGCAGAGTTAGGTTGGGACAGGGGTCTGGCTACACCTTC. It codes for CASRVRLGQGSGYTF.

CDR3 region: CSVEQGPPYEQYF. The CDR3 coding sequence is TGCAGCGTTGAGCAGGGGCCACCCTACGAGCAGTACTTC. The rearrangement links TRBV29-1 to TRBJ2-7; tentatively, D is TRBD1 (6 bases). Germline loops: CDR1 SQVTM, CDR2 ANQGSEA. CDR3 length: 13 amino acids. The V gene lost 3 bases and the J gene lost 2 bases, with 11 bases spanning the gap.

The chain links TRBV4-3 to TRBJ2-3; D might be TRBD2 (6 bases). V was shortened by 0 bases and J by 6 bases, with 16 bases between the two germline ends. This CDR3 is 16 amino acids long. Germline V gene data show CDR1 as LGHNA and CDR2 as YSLEER. The CDR3, as DNA: TGCGCCAGCAGCCAAGATAGGGTCGGGGGATTGGATACGCAGTATTTT. Its translation: CASSQDRVGGLDTQYF.

The CDR3 region is CASSLGGGSYNEQFF. The CDR3 region has the DNA TGTGCCAGCAGCTTAGGGGGGGGCTCCTACAATGAGCAGTTCTTC. The chain recombines TRBV11-2 with TRBJ2-1; 7 bases line up with TRBD2. J gave up 0 bases and V 1 base, and 0 bases lay outside the gene matches. Germline V lookup: CDR1 SGHAT, CDR2 FQNNGV. This CDR3 contains 15 residues.

The rearrangement links TRBV19 to TRBJ1-5; weak D call: TRBD1 (5 bases). Germline V gene data show CDR1 as LNHDA and CDR2 as SQIVND (reference sequence). Trimming removed 9 bases from V and 3 bases from J, with 15 bases in between. The CDR3 is 14 amino acids. The CDR3 sequence is CASGGGELNQPQHF. The CDR3 coding sequence is TGTGCCAGCGGGGGAGGGGAACTCAATCAGCCCCAGCATTTT.

The chain links TRBV5-1 to TRBJ1-5, with a weak D call TRBD1 (5 bases). The CDR3 is 15 amino acids. Trimming took 3 bases from V and 5 from J, leaving 15 bases between them. Germline V gives CDR1 SGHRS, CDR2 YFSETQ. The CDR3 DNA is TGCGCCAGCAGCTCAACCGGGGGTGAGGATCAGCCCCAGCATTTT. As protein: CASSSTGGEDQPQHF.

The genes are TRBV9 and TRBJ1-4; tentative D call: TRBD1 (5 bases). There are 14 residues in the CDR3. The germline gives CDR1 SGDLS, CDR2 YYNGEE. Trimming took 3 bases from V and 2 from J, leaving 8 bases between them. CDR3 in DNA: TGTGCCAGCAGCGCGGGGGGGACTAATGAAAAACTGTTTTTT. Residues: CASSAGGTNEKLFF.

CDR3 sequence (DNA): TGTGCCAGTAGTCCCCAGACAGGGGGAGACTATGGCTACACCTTC. This translates into CASSPQTGGDYGYTF. The chain couples TRBV19 to TRBJ1-2; TRBD1 matches 9 bases. The V and J ends lost 5 bases and 3 bases, in that order; junction bases with no gene match: 7. The CDR3 runs 15 residues. Germline CDR1 and CDR2: LNHDA and SQIVND (reference sequence).

The gene calls are TRBV7-2 and TRBJ2-1; 10 bases match TRBD2. The CDR3 extends over 16 amino acids. The junction had 6 bases not matched to a gene; V was cut back by 5 bases and J by 2 bases. In germline, CDR1 is SGHTA, CDR2 FQGNSA. This CDR3 reads CASSKIAGGTYNEQFF. The CDR3 coding sequence is TGTGCCAGCAGCAAAATAGCGGGGGGCACCTACAATGAGCAGTTCTTC.

V usage is TRBV5-1 and J usage is TRBJ1-2; 8 bases are a match to TRBD1. The CDR3 is made up of 13 amino acids. The germline V gene has CDR1 SGHRS and CDR2 YFSETQ. V was clipped by 4 bases and J by 11 bases; unmatched bases: 10. CDR3 coding DNA: TGCGCCAGCAGCGAGGACAGGGTGCAGGGGTACACCTTC. As protein: CASSEDRVQGYTF.

This clone was counted a few times. The chain links TRBV19 to TRBJ1-2; 9 positions match TRBD1. Per germline, CDR1 LNHDA and CDR2 SQIVND (reference sequence). V dropped 4 bases and J dropped 8; count of bases not matched to a gene: 11. The CDR3 is made up of 15 amino acids. Written as DNA, the CDR3 is TGTGCCAGTAGTAACCGGGACAGGGCCGTTAGCGGCTACACCTTC. As protein: CASSNRDRAVSGYTF.

The V and J genes are TRBV19 and TRBJ2-7, with TRBD1 matching 10 bases. Germline trimming cut 4 bases from V and 1 base from J; bases unmatched to any gene: 4. Germline CDR1 is LNHDA and CDR2 is SQIVND (reference sequence). There are 15 residues in the CDR3. The CDR3 nucleotides are TGTGCCAGTAGTACGACAGGGGGCCAATCCTACGAGCAGTACTTC. Its protein product is CASSTTGGQSYEQYF.

The rearrangement uses TRBV13 and TRBJ1-6; D perhaps matches TRBD1 (6 bases). CDR1 is PRHDT, CDR2 FYEKMQ, per germline (reference sequence). The V end was cut by 2 bases, the J end by 9 bases, with 14 bases between. The CDR3 is 15 amino acids. The CDR3 DNA reads as TGTGCCAGCAGCTTAAGCAGGGGAGTGGGTTCACCCCTCCACTTT. It yields the protein CASSLSRGVGSPLHF.

The chain couples TRBV18 to TRBJ2-3; D might be TRBD1 (5 bases). The CDR3 length is 13 residues. Trimming pared 2 bases from V and 6 bases from J, leaving 9 bases between. Germline-derived CDR1 and CDR2 are KGHSH and LQKENI. In nucleotides, the CDR3 is TGTGCCAGCTCACCATCGACAGCTGATACGCAGTATTTT. It yields the protein CASSPSTADTQYF.